The 6 T cell receptor beta chains below come from one sample, sequenced in a study of blood T cells in healthy people across ages. Alongside a J-beta primer mix, a sample-barcoded 5' primer served in a second PCR lasting roughly 7 to 11 cycles. MiXCR, run by TCRdb on the 5' RACE reads, gives a single entry per CDR3 protein. The data contain about 640,000 distinct CDR3 sequences, under 65% of them seen just once; the ten biggest clones take up over 30%. Sequenced sample: blood. All receptors derive from a man in his 60s in good health.

The chain is built from TRBV4-1 and TRBJ2-7; the match to TRBD1 covers 8 bases. CDR3 length: 16 amino acids. V dropped 3 bases and J dropped 6; count of bases not matched to a gene: 13. The germline V gene has CDR1 MGHRA and CDR2 YSYEKL. The CDR3 reads CASSQTDRGLPPEQYF. The CDR3, as DNA: TGCGCCAGCAGCCAGACCGACAGGGGACTTCCTCCCGAGCAGTACTTC.

The chain couples TRBV5-1 to TRBJ2-1; D remains ambiguous. From germline, CDR1 is SGHRS and CDR2 YFSETQ. Trimming stripped 5 bases from V and 6 bases from J, with 9 bases between. The CDR3 is 12 amino acids. The CDR3 coding sequence is TGCGCCAGCAGAGGGTCTCGCAATGAGCAGTTCTTC. Amino acids: CASRGSRNEQFF.

The chain recombines TRBV3-1 with TRBJ2-1; the match to TRBD2 covers 7 bases. The J segment lost 5 bases and the V segment lost 4 bases, leaving 8 bases of the junction unmatched. There are 15 residues in the CDR3. CDR1 LGHDT and CDR2 YNNKEL come from the germline V gene (reference sequence). CDR3 coding DNA: TGTGCCAGCAGCCCAAACCTAGCGGCTCACAATGAGCAGTTCTTC. It codes for CASSPNLAAHNEQFF.

The chain carries TRBV7-9 and TRBJ2-3; D ambiguous. Germline lookup yields CDR1 SEHNR and CDR2 FQNEAQ (reference sequence). Trimming removed 3 bases from V and 0 bases from J, with 10 bases in between. This CDR3 has 15 residues. As DNA, the CDR3 is TGTGCCAGCAGCTTCAGGTCTCCTAGCACAGATACGCAGTATTTT. This encodes CASSFRSPSTDTQYF.

The table lists this clonotype with a few counts. The rearrangement uses TRBV28 and TRBJ1-4, with 9 bases that match TRBD1. V dropped 4 bases and J dropped 7; count of bases not matched to a gene: 4. The CDR3 loop spans 14 amino acids. From germline, CDR1 is MDHEN and CDR2 SYDVKM. The CDR3 DNA reads as TGTGCCAGCAGTTCGACAGGGGGAGGTGAAAAACTGTTTTTT. The encoded protein is CASSSTGGGEKLFF.

This chain uses TRBV3-1 with TRBJ2-5, with 8 bases lining up with TRBD2. The length of the CDR3 is 16 residues. The V and J ends lost 0 bases and 4 bases, in that order; junction bases with no gene match: 7. CDR1 LGHDT and CDR2 YNNKEL come from the germline V gene (reference sequence). The CDR3 is CASSQDIRGGGETQYF. The CDR3 nucleotides read TGTGCCAGCAGCCAAGATATACGGGGGGGAGGAGAGACCCAGTACTTC.